What follows are 9 T cell receptor beta chains derived from one specimen sequenced in a study of blood T cell repertoires in COVID-19 (TCRdb year 2020). Libraries were prepared through the immunoSEQ multiplex PCR assay. TCRdb took this table from immuneACCESS and kept in-frame rearrangements with V and J called. Such tables lack part of the clones; where checked against another copy, unresolved V genes explain under half of the gap, and the rest is unexplained. Across this sample there are some 260,000 clones, with about 80% seen only once. Approximately 4.5% of the sample rests with the top ten. Sequenced input: PBMCs or T cells enriched from blood (not recorded which). The receptors shown here come from a man aged 25 to 45 with acute COVID-19.

This clone appeared a few times. This rearrangement joins TRBV4-1 to TRBJ1-2; D is perhaps TRBD1 (6 bases). Germline CDR1 MGHRA, CDR2 YSYEKL. The CDR3 runs to 13 residues. V was trimmed by 5 bases and J by 8 bases, leaving 15 bases between them. The CDR3 reads CASSSAGARGYTF. CDR3 sequence (DNA): TGCGCCAGCAGCTCGGCGGGGGCGCGAGGCTACACCTTC.

V gene TRBV9 combines with J gene TRBJ2-3; 10 bases align to TRBD1. After removal of 3 bases from V and 2 bases from J, the junction contained 15 bases not matched to a gene. Germline-derived CDR1 and CDR2 are SGDLS and YYNGEE. CDR3 length: 19 residues. The CDR3: CASSGADRGVIFVTDTQYF. Here the CDR3 DNA reads TGTGCCAGCAGCGGGGCGGACAGGGGGGTTATCTTTGTCACAGATACGCAGTATTTT.

The rearrangement uses TRBV7-2 and TRBJ2-5, with 8 positions matching TRBD2. V gave up 5 bases and J gave up 0 bases; unmatched junction bases: 8. This CDR3 has 16 amino acids. Germline V gene sequence: CDR1 SGHTA, CDR2 FQGNSA. The CDR3 nucleotides read TGTGCCAGCAGCCCAGGGACTAGAAGGAACCAAGAGACCCAGTACTTC. Its protein is CASSPGTRRNQETQYF.

This clone was counted only a few times. This rearrangement joins TRBV6-5 to TRBJ2-1; D uncertain. CDR1 and CDR2 from the germline V gene are MNHEY and SVGAGI. The germline V and J ends were trimmed by 2 bases and 5 bases, with 7 bases remaining between them. The CDR3 is 13 amino acids. The CDR3 here is CASSYDLNNEQFF. For the CDR3, the DNA is TGTGCCAGCAGTTACGACTTAAACAATGAGCAGTTCTTC.

The CDR3 region is CASSQDRGTNNEQFF. In DNA, the CDR3 is TGCGCCAGCAGCCAAGATCGCGGGACTAATAATGAGCAGTTCTTC. V usage is TRBV4-3 and J usage is TRBJ2-1, with TRBD2 matching over 7 bases. CDR3 size: 15 residues. The V segment lost 0 bases and the J segment 7 bases; nucleotides outside the gene matches: 6. Looked up from germline, CDR1 is LGHNA and CDR2 is YSLEER.

The gene calls are TRBV2 and TRBJ2-1, with TRBD2 matching over 13 bases. V was clipped by 4 bases and J by 0 bases; unmatched bases: 9. Per the germline V gene, CDR1 is SNHLY and CDR2 is FYNNEI. This CDR3 region has 19 residues. Written as DNA, the CDR3 is TGTGCCAGCAGTGCTTCCGGACTAGCGGGGGCGAGCTCCTACAATGAGCAGTTCTTC. It encodes CASSASGLAGASSYNEQFF.

The J gene is TRBJ2-1, the V gene TRBV6-4; 9 nucleotides align to TRBD2. The V segment lost 0 bases and the J segment 5 bases; nucleotides outside the gene matches: 5. The CDR3 is 16 residues long. CDR1 is MRHNA, CDR2 SNTAGT, per germline. The CDR3 protein is CASSDSSSGIDNEQFF. The CDR3 DNA reads TGTGCCAGCAGTGACTCATCTAGCGGGATTGACAATGAGCAGTTCTTC.

This clone turned up a few times. The chain carries TRBV3-1 (or the pseudogene TRBV3-2) and TRBJ2-7; 9 bases fit TRBD2. Germline assignment: CDR1 LGHDT and CDR2 YNNKEL (reference sequence). The CDR3 is 15 amino acids. V lost 10 bases and J lost 5; bases outside the gene matches: 15. The CDR3 bases are TGTGCCACCTTGCCTTTGGGGCGGGAGGGTCACGAGCAGTACGTC. Translating it yields CATLPLGREGHEQYV.

The chain couples TRBV23-1 to TRBJ2-5; D not resolved. TRBV23-1 is an open reading frame, and its role is uncertain. With 7 bases removed from V and 2 bases from J, the gap between germline ends came to 11 bases. CDR3 length: 13 residues. In nucleotides, the CDR3 is TGCGCCAGCATCCCGACATATCAAGAGACCCAGTACTTC. This gives the protein CASIPTYQETQYF.